This entry is about one T cell receptor beta chain. The CDR3 covers 15 residues. Deletions cut 2 bases from V and 2 bases from J, with 13 bases between. The V gene's germline CDR1 is GTSNPN and CDR2 SVGIG (reference sequence). PCR was performed using 60 Vbeta and 13 Jbeta primers. Clones were sequenced by immunoSEQ multiplex PCR, and TCRdb holds only the in-frame ones, with some missing. This sample's table has just over 40,000 clones. This sample stems from a study of cytomegalovirus exposure and HLA in healthy donors. The sample consisted of PBMCs. The chain uses TRBV30 and TRBJ1-5; no clear D gene. This sequence originates from a young man in good health and CMV-seronegative. CDR3: CAWSLRLGGNQPQHF. CDR3 nucleotides: TGTGCCTGGAGTTTAAGGCTGGGAGGCAATCAGCCCCAGCATTTT.